This TCR beta chain was recovered during a study of blood T cell repertoires in COVID-19 (dated by TCRdb to 2019 to 2021). Background for the entire study: Samples covering the acute and convalescent phases of COVID-19 were provided by collaborators in the United States, Italy and Spain. The material from the prospective study consisted of cDNA or gDNA derived from T cells, B-cell-depleted T cells, or PBMCs. Deeply sampled blood TCRbeta repertoires from subjects exposed to, actively infected with, or recovered from COVID-19 were included in the dataset. A freely available public database, intended as a resource for researchers studying the immune response to SARS-CoV-2, is where the repertoires were released. Samples were obtained from the ongoing ImmuneRACE study (first 160 participants) and from 1,254 subjects provided by 6 global collaborators. The sample metadata nearly always contained a de-identified subject ID, COVID-19 status, age in years and sex. Where HLA class I and class II types were available, the types were taken from metadata supplied by the sample provider, not from assay-based typing.

On this clone: Its antigen is currently not known. No qualities accompany the bases; no much larger clone lies one base away.

Taken from the germline V gene, the CDR1 and CDR2 loops are SGHRS and YFSETQ. The CDR3 runs 14 amino acids, cysteine and phenylalanine included. Of all the DNA, just the CDR3 is kept, 42 bases in frame from base 1. V is shortened by 4 bases, J by 2 bases, and the region joining them spans 9 bases. At one collaborating source in Seattle, patients were enrolled during active infection and were followed longitudinally through the course of disease. The collaborating institutions used their own protocols to collect whole blood in K2EDTA tubes. For TCRbeta analysis, collaborators shipped samples as frozen whole blood, isolated PBMCs, or DNA extracted from either of those sample types. What the research found in general, with its limitations: The quantity of clinical and demographic metadata differed by source and by participant and was supplied without curation.

The immunoSEQ Assay, a bias-controlled multiplex PCR, was used to amplify TCRbeta CDR3 regions from genomic DNA. For the original study's pipeline: Within the assay, amplification of reference gene primers was used to estimate how many nucleated cells each sample contained. To quantify the absolute abundance of each unique TCRbeta CDR3 rearrangement, sequence reads were collapsed and filtered. Productive Simpson clonality was computed per sample as the square root of Simpson's diversity index over productive rearrangements. TCRdb's version of the immuneACCESS table is confined to in-frame rearrangements and falls short of the full clone set. An unresolved V gene accounts for under half of the shortfall where checked; the remainder is of unknown origin. That table gives V, J and clone size, and the DNA gave D and trimming. The sample profile shows fewer than 200,000 clones; around four fifths of them were found once. Clones ranked in the top ten supply about 8.1% of the sample.

This receptor chain uses TRBV5-1 and TRBJ1-4; D gene: possibly TRBD1, on 5 matching bases. The sample consisted of peripheral blood. This clonotype was obtained from a woman of 80 years or more with COVID-19, enrolled during active disease. The bases are TGCGCCAGCAGCCTCGACAGCACTAATGAAAAACTGTTTTTT. It encodes CASSLDSTNEKLFF.